These 24 T cell receptor beta chains originate from one sample sequenced in a study of CD8 T cells in Susac syndrome. An input of about 0.45 to 1 ug of RNA was subjected to reverse transcription using random hexamers. TCRdb reprocessed the immunoSEQ multiplex PCR reads with MiXCR, giving one entry per CDR3 protein. The sample has about 190,000 distinct CDR3 sequences, 95% seen once. Sequencing was done on a sample of CD4+ T cells from PBMCs. All receptors derive from a human donor in good health.

This chain joins TRBV7-3 and TRBJ2-3; 8 nucleotides agree with TRBD2. Germline lookup yields CDR1 SGHTA and CDR2 FQGTGA. The CDR3 spans 15 residues. V was clipped by 5 bases and J by 7 bases; unmatched bases: 11. The CDR3 DNA sequence: TGTGCCAGCAGCCTAAATTCGGGAGGGCCGAATACGCAGTATTTT. It translates to CASSLNSGGPNTQYF.

A word on this clonotype: One end of the junction is discordant with germline, which a read error may explain. The chain uses TRBV7-7 and TRBJ2-5; D unclear. The CDR3 spans 12 residues. Germline V CDR1 and CDR2: SSHAT, FNYEAQ (reference sequence). The CDR3 bases are TGTGCTAGCAGCCCCGTTGTGGACACCCAGTACTTC. Its translation is CASSPVVDTQYF.

The chain joins TRBV3-1 to TRBJ2-1; 7 nucleotides match TRBD2. Germline V CDR1 and CDR2: LGHDT, YNNKEL (reference sequence). V gave up 2 bases and J gave up 6 bases; unmatched junction bases: 4. This CDR3 is 14 amino acids long. CDR3 amino acids: CASSQFQRGNEQFF. The CDR3, as DNA: TGTGCCAGCAGCCAATTTCAGCGGGGCAATGAGCAGTTCTTC.

The rearrangement uses TRBV6-5 and TRBJ2-3; D is unclear. Germline V lookup: CDR1 MNHEY, CDR2 SVGAGI. The CDR3 runs to 13 residues. Trimming removed 10 bases from V and 4 bases from J, with 15 bases in between. The chain's CDR3 is CATRVGLSDTQYF. The CDR3 DNA sequence: TGTGCCACCCGGGTCGGTCTATCAGATACGCAGTATTTT.

This clonotype was seen a single time. The rearrangement joins TRBV20-1 to TRBJ1-2, with D uncertain. Germline CDR1 DFQATT, CDR2 SNEGSKA (reference sequence). The CDR3 covers 10 residues. V lost 1 base and J 8 bases, leaving 5 bases between the germline ends. CDR3 protein: CSARAGGYTF. The CDR3 DNA is TGCAGTGCTAGAGCGGGCGGCTACACCTTC.

The chain uses TRBV27 and TRBJ2-5; 12 bases are a match to TRBD2. This CDR3 is 13 amino acids long. The germline V gene has CDR1 MNHEY and CDR2 SMNVEV (reference sequence). The CDR3 spells CGSSSGGEETQYF. In DNA form, the CDR3 reads TGTGGTTCCTCTAGCGGGGGGGAAGAGACCCAGTACTTC.

The chain recombines TRBV20-1 with TRBJ1-5; D unresolved. CDR1 and CDR2 (germline): DFQATT, SNEGSKA (reference sequence). This CDR3 has 13 residues. The V end lost 1 base, the J end lost 8 bases, and 12 bases lay between the germline ends. CDR3 nucleotides: TGCAGTGCTAGAGTGGACCCTCTAGAGCCCCAGCATTTT. Translated: CSARVDPLEPQHF.

The rearrangement uses TRBV6-2 or TRBV6-3 and TRBJ1-6, with D perhaps matching TRBD1 (5 bases). Germline lookup yields CDR1 MNHEY and CDR2 SVGEGT. With 9 bases removed from V and 8 bases from J, the gap between germline ends came to 14 bases. This CDR3 region has 13 residues. The CDR3 is CASSSDTHSPLHF. DNA of the CDR3: TGTGCCAGTTCTTCGGACACACATTCACCCCTCCACTTT.

The chain has TRBV3-1 and TRBJ2-1, with TRBD2 matching 10 bases. The CDR3 contains 16 residues. The trim removed 0 bases at V and 10 bases at J, leaving 9 bases unmatched. CDR1 is LGHDT and CDR2 is YNNKEL in the germline V gene (reference sequence). The CDR3 here is CASSQDVLAGVGEQFF. The DNA of the CDR3 is TGTGCCAGCAGCCAAGATGTCCTAGCGGGAGTGGGAGAGCAGTTCTTC.

This clonotype turned up a few times. CDR3 DNA sequence: TGCAGTGCTAGTGATGAGCAGTTCTTC. Protein: CSASDEQFF. The chain recombines TRBV20-1 with TRBJ2-1; no firm D call. CDR1 DFQATT and CDR2 SNEGSKA come from the germline V gene (reference sequence). The germline V and J ends were trimmed by 3 bases and 8 bases, with 2 bases remaining between them. CDR3 length: 9 amino acids.

The CDR3 DNA reads TGCAGCGTTGTTACCCAAGGAGGTAGCAATCAGCCCCAGCATTTT. Translating gives CSVVTQGGSNQPQHF. This chain uses TRBV29-1 with TRBJ1-5; no clear D gene. CDR3 length equals 15 residues. From germline, CDR1 is SQVTM and CDR2 ANQGSEA. The germline V and J ends were trimmed by 4 bases and 0 bases, with 13 bases remaining between them.

This clonotype was recorded only once. The CDR3 here is CSAPVEGADTQYF. The DNA for the CDR3 is TGCAGCGCTCCGGTCGAAGGGGCAGATACGCAGTATTTT. This sequence joins TRBV29-1 and TRBJ2-3; tentatively, D is TRBD1 (5 bases). Germline V gives CDR1 SQVTM, CDR2 ANQGSEA. This CDR3 spans 13 amino acids. Deletions cut 7 bases from V and 4 bases from J, with 15 bases between.

This chain uses TRBV10-3 with TRBJ2-7, with TRBD2 as a possible D gene (6 bases). CDR3 length equals 12 residues. The germline V and J ends were trimmed by 8 bases and 3 bases, with 11 bases remaining between them. CDR1 is ENHRY, CDR2 SYGVKD, per germline. The chain's CDR3 is CAIGDGSYEQYV. CDR3 DNA: TGTGCCATCGGAGACGGGAGCTACGAGCAGTACGTC.

In DNA, the CDR3 is TGTGCCACCCCCCTCGGGCGTCGTAGAGGACAGCCCCAGCATTTT. It specifies CATPLGRRRGQPQHF. This chain links TRBV15 with TRBJ1-5; D is unresolved. Trimming removed 8 bases from V and 7 bases from J, with 21 bases in between. CDR1 and CDR2 from the germline V gene are LNHNV and YYDKDF (reference sequence). The CDR3 totals 15 residues.

This chain links TRBV9 with TRBJ2-1; the D call may be TRBD1 or TRBD2 (5 bases each). Trimming removed 4 bases from V and 0 bases from J, with 20 bases in between. In germline, CDR1 is SGDLS, CDR2 YYNGEE. The CDR3 is made up of 18 amino acids. The CDR3 is CASSLRGERPSSYNEQFF. CDR3 nucleotide sequence: TGTGCCAGCAGCCTTAGAGGGGAGCGCCCGAGCTCCTACAATGAGCAGTTCTTC.

J is TRBJ2-5 and V is TRBV3-1, with D possibly TRBD2 on 5 matching bases. The V end lost 0 bases, the J end lost 4 bases, and 9 bases lay between the germline ends. The CDR3 runs 14 residues. Germline-derived CDR1 and CDR2 are LGHDT and YNNKEL (reference sequence). CDR3 protein: CASSQEDWGETQYF. The CDR3 DNA sequence: TGTGCCAGCAGCCAAGAGGACTGGGGAGAGACCCAGTACTTC.

This rearrangement joins TRBV6-5 to TRBJ1-2, with a weak D call TRBD1 (5 bases). The germline V gene encodes CDR1 MNHEY and CDR2 SVGAGI. The CDR3 consists of 14 residues. Trimming shortened V by 6 bases and J by 7 bases, and 18 bases separated the two germline ends. CDR3 region: CASRRAAIRAGYTF. Here the CDR3 DNA reads TGTGCCAGCAGACGAGCCGCCATCAGGGCTGGCTACACCTTC.

This rearrangement joins TRBV12-3 or TRBV12-4 to TRBJ2-2; a possible D gene is TRBD1 (5 bases). The CDR3 totals 15 residues. Trimming stripped 6 bases from V and 3 bases from J, with 14 bases between. The CDR3 region is CASRQGQSYTGELFF. Here the CDR3 DNA reads TGTGCCAGCAGGCAGGGTCAGTCATACACCGGGGAGCTGTTTTTT.

The chain employs TRBV5-1 and TRBJ2-6, with TRBD1 identical over 10 bases. Per germline, CDR1 SGHRS and CDR2 YFSETQ. Trimming at V came to 10 bases and at J to 0 bases, leaving 4 bases not matched to a gene. CDR3 length equals 15 residues. The DNA for the CDR3 is TGCGCCTCCGGGACAGGGGACTCTGGGGCCAACGTCCTGACTTTC. This codes for CASGTGDSGANVLTF. The entire variable domain, with the rest obtained from reference TRBV5-1 and TRBJ2-6, is as follows: KAGVTQTPRYLIKTRGQQVTLSCSPISGHRSVSWYQQTPGQGLQFLFEYFSETQRNKGNFPGRFSGRQFSNSRSEMNVSTLELGDSALYLCASGTGDSGANVLTFGAGSRLTVL.

CDR3 bases: TGTGCCAGCAGTCCCGGGCTAACATTCTATGGCTACACCTTC. It specifies CASSPGLTFYGYTF. The chain recombines TRBV25-1 with TRBJ1-2; D is unresolved. V lost 5 bases, J lost 4 bases, and 14 bases lay in between. The CDR3 is made up of 14 amino acids. The V gene's germline CDR1 is MGHDK and CDR2 SYGVNS.

The genes are TRBV20-1 and TRBJ2-7; possibly TRBD1 for D (6 bases). This CDR3 region has 11 residues. Germline CDR1 is DFQATT and CDR2 is SNEGSKA (reference sequence). Trimming pared 3 bases from V and 3 bases from J, leaving 6 bases between. CDR3 nucleotide sequence: TGCAGTGCTAGCAGGGGCTACGAGCAGTACTTC. Translated: CSASRGYEQYF.

In DNA, the CDR3 is TGTGCCAGCAGTTTAGTGGGCCGGGTGTTCAATGAGCAGTTCTTC. The encoded protein is CASSLVGRVFNEQFF. The chain employs TRBV27 and TRBJ2-1, with D unclear. CDR3 length: 15 residues. Germline V CDR1 and CDR2: MNHEY, SMNVEV (reference sequence). Trimming pared 2 bases from V and 6 bases from J, leaving 14 bases between.

This clonotype is a singleton in its sample. V gene TRBV3-1 combines with J gene TRBJ1-6; no clear D. There are 15 residues in the CDR3. V was trimmed by 0 bases and J by 9 bases, leaving 12 bases between them. Germline V gene data show CDR1 as LGHDT and CDR2 as YNNKEL (reference sequence). CDR3 region: CASSQDFRSLSPLHF. The CDR3 coding sequence is TGTGCCAGCAGCCAAGATTTCAGGTCCCTTTCACCCCTCCACTTT.

The J gene is TRBJ2-5, the V gene TRBV2; D unresolved. The CDR3 runs 14 residues. Deletions cut 5 bases from V and 2 bases from J, with 12 bases between. Germline CDR1 is SNHLY and CDR2 is FYNNEI. The CDR3, as DNA: TGTGCCAGCAGTAGTCGGCTGGATCAAGAGACCCAGTACTTC. This encodes CASSSRLDQETQYF.